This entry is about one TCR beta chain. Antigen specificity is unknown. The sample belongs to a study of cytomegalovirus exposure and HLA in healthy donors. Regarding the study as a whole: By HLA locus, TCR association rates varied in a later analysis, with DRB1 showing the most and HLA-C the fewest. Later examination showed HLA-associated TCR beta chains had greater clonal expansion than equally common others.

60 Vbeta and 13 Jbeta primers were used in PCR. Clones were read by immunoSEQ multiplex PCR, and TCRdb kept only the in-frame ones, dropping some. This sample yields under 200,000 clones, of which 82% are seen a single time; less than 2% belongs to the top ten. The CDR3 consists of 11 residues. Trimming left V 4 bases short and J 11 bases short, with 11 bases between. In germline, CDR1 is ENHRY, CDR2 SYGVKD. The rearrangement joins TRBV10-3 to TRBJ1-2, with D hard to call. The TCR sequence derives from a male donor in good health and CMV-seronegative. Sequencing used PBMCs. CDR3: CAISAPSGYTF. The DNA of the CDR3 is TGTGCCATCAGTGCCCCCTCCGGGTACACCTTC.